Listed below are T cell receptor beta chains from one sample, sequenced in a study of blood T cell repertoires in COVID-19. Some clones are missing from TCRdb's copy, which holds only in-frame ones; the method was immunoSEQ multiplex PCR. The sample consists of 15,000 to 20,000 clones, around nine tenths of them appearing once. What was sequenced was peripheral blood. All receptors derive from a man between 40 and 49 years old with active COVID-19. The CDR3 runs from the conserved cysteine through the conserved F or W. The D gene is left open where the match is weak.

cdr3_nt cdr3_aa d_call j_call v_call
TGTGCCAGCAGCCAAGATCTTGAGCCACGCCCATCCGGGGAGCTGTTTTTT CASSQDLEPRPSGELFF - TRBJ2-2 TRBV3-1/TRBV3-2
TGTGCCAGCAGCGTTCAGAGCGGCCCCAATGAGCAGTTCTTC CASSVQSGPNEQFF - TRBJ2-1 TRBV9
TGTGCCAGTAGTATAGGGTCGGAGAACTATGGCTACACCTTC CASSIGSENYGYTF - TRBJ1-2 TRBV19
TGTGCCAGCAGACTAGCGGGCGGCCCGATTGAGCAGTTCTTC CASRLAGGPIEQFF TRBD2 TRBJ2-1 TRBV7-2
TGTGCCAGCAGTGTGGGACTAGTCGGCGAGCAGTACTTC CASSVGLVGEQYF TRBD2 TRBJ2-7 TRBV6-6
TGTGCCAGCAGTTTAGGAGAAGCGGATACGCAGTATTTT CASSLGEADTQYF - TRBJ2-3 TRBV12-3/TRBV12-4
TGTGCCAGCAGTTTCGGTAGCAATGAGCAGTTCTTC CASSFGSNEQFF - TRBJ2-1 TRBV27
TGTGCCAGTAGTATAGTGGCGGGGGAGCAGTTCTTC CASSIVAGEQFF - TRBJ2-1 TRBV19
TGCGCCAGCAATGCCCCGCAGGGTGGGACAGATGAAAAACTGTTTTTT CASNAPQGGTDEKLFF TRBD1 TRBJ1-4 TRBV4-1
TGCGCCAGCAGCCAACCCACTAGCGGGGTTTACAATGAGCAGTTCTTC CASSQPTSGVYNEQFF TRBD2 TRBJ2-1 TRBV4-1
TGTGCCAGTAGTATATCGGTGACTGAAGCTTTCTTT CASSISVTEAFF - TRBJ1-1 TRBV19